This TCR beta chain was captured by sequencing in a study of CD8 T cells in ankylosing spondylitis. Study-wide results and limits: Prior work had noted some motif variants in reactive arthritis blood and synovial fluid. Within ankylosing spondylitis blood, a TCR beta motif made up of roughly eight highly homologous variants appeared to be characteristic. Researchers report that disease-linked clones proved CD8+ and relatively rare in peripheral blood. Researchers reportedly found disease-linked clones significantly enriched in matched ankylosing spondylitis synovial fluid.

Making use of molecular barcodes, quantitative 5'-RACE generated TCR beta libraries. TCRdb ran MiXCR on the 5' RACE reads and lists one entry per CDR3 protein. This table holds roughly 370,000 distinct CDR3 sequences, under 25% found once. In regard to this clonotype: The antigen is unknown.

In germline, CDR1 is SGHRS, CDR2 YFSETQ. Trimming removed 0 bases at V and 0 bases at J, with 10 bases between. The CDR3 is 15 amino acids. The chain uses TRBV5-1 and TRBJ2-7; D is undetermined. The clonotype comes from a male donor with ankylosing spondylitis. Sequencing input: blood, either unsorted or a sorted T cell fraction (not recorded which). This CDR3 reads CASSLGLGPSYEQYF. The CDR3, as DNA: TGCGCCAGCAGCTTGGGTCTCGGACCCTCCTACGAGCAGTACTTC.